This T cell receptor beta chain was captured by sequencing in a study of T cell repertoires in cytomegalovirus infection. Study as a whole: Evidence of both CMV infection and a matching HLA type came from public TCR beta signatures.

This clonotype was recorded at least ten times. Its matching antigen is unknown. The CDR3 runs 15 residues. Trimming took off 0 bases at V and 4 bases at J, with 10 bases between the two ends. Germline V gives CDR1 LNHNV, CDR2 YYDKDF (reference sequence). Each CDR3 protein gets one entry after TCRdb re-called the reads with MiXCR. This table has over 100,000 distinct CDR3 sequences, 10% appearing once. Study-wide results and limits: Carriers of CMV plus the relevant HLA were identified by cumulative public TCR beta family frequency. The response measured ex vivo was dominated by TCR beta clonotypes (HLA-C-restricted and CMV-specific).

Input material: PBMCs, sequenced either directly or after in vitro stimulation (not recorded which). The TCR comes from a human donor in good health (CMV status not recorded). Some clones in this sample may be carry-over from other donors' samples. The chain uses TRBV15 and TRBJ2-1; D is possibly TRBD1 (5 bases). This CDR3 reads CATSRDIRGYNEQFF. CDR3 DNA sequence: TGTGCCACCAGCAGAGATATAAGGGGTTACAATGAGCAGTTCTTC.